This TCR beta chain was captured in a study of cytomegalovirus exposure and HLA in healthy donors. Donors showed nominal health when sampled, although they likely had unrecorded immune exposures. PCR was performed using 60 Vbeta and 13 Jbeta primers. Clones were read by immunoSEQ multiplex PCR, and TCRdb kept only the in-frame ones, dropping some. Of about 69,000 clones in the sample, around 68% are singletons; the top ten hold roughly 11%. The CDR3 covers 16 residues. CDR1 and CDR2 from the germline V gene are SGDLS and YYNGEE. V dropped 0 bases and J dropped 0; count of bases not matched to a gene: 4.

The chain is built from TRBV9 and TRBJ1-1; 8 bases map to TRBD1. This sequence was found in a woman aged 25 to 45 in good health and CMV-seronegative. The specimen sequenced was PBMCs. CDR3 in DNA: TGTGCCAGCAGCGTAGTAGGGACAGGTATGAACACTGAAGCTTTCTTT. It codes for CASSVVGTGMNTEAFF.